This record looks at one T cell receptor (beta chain) sequence and its context. The clone's antigen remains unknown. One base away there is no much larger clone; base qualities are not given. Enrolling through a virtual design, the prospective study's participants ranged in age from roughly 18 to 90 years and lived across about two dozen United States geographic areas. Cohort assignment in the prospective study relied on participant-reported clinical history from a screening survey and a study questionnaire. ImmuneRACE Cohort 3 recovered participants were defined by two consecutive negative NP/OP PCR tests, healthcare professional clearance, or symptom resolution. In the prospective study, mobile phlebotomists collected whole blood, serum and a nasopharyngeal or oropharyngeal swab from each participant. Participants in the prospective study had the option to provide additional blood draws and questionnaires over a roughly two-month period. Prospective study blood samples were shipped either frozen or at room temperature before DNA extraction.

TCRbeta CDR3 regions were amplified from genomic DNA by means of the immunoSEQ Assay, a bias-controlled multiplex PCR. In the source study's methods: The number of nucleated cells in each sample was estimated by amplification of reference gene primers within the assay. To quantify the absolute abundance of each unique TCRbeta CDR3 rearrangement, sequence reads were collapsed and filtered. For each sample, productive Simpson clonality was calculated as the square root of Simpson's diversity index across productive rearrangements. Held by TCRdb, this immuneACCESS table contains in-frame sequences only and omits some clones. Under half of the omission traces to an unresolved V gene where checked; the cause of the rest is unknown. The V and J calls and clone size come from that table; D and trimming were worked out from the DNA. The sample includes 200,000 to 300,000 clones, with roughly 82% observed a single time. Of the sample, 2% to 2.5% is held by the ten largest clones.

The data were obtained in a study of blood T cell repertoires in COVID-19 (dated by TCRdb to the early 2020s). Broadly, across the study: Collaborator samples came from the United States, Italy and Spain and covered acute and convalescent phases of COVID-19. The material from the prospective study consisted of cDNA or gDNA derived from T cells, B-cell-depleted T cells, or PBMCs. Where available, HLA class I and class II types were obtained from metadata supplied by the sample provider rather than from assay-based typing. The repertoires were released in a freely available public database meant as a resource for research on the immune response to SARS-CoV-2. The dataset comprised deeply sampled blood TCRbeta repertoires from subjects exposed to, actively infected with, or recovered from COVID-19. The samples were drawn from the first 160 participants of the ongoing ImmuneRACE study and from about 1,200 subjects provided by 6 global collaborators. A de-identified subject ID, COVID-19 status, age in years and sex were almost always included in the sample metadata. The paper as a whole reports these results and caveats: The quantity of clinical and demographic metadata differed by source and by participant and was supplied without curation.

The CDR3 contains 14 residues, cysteine and phenylalanine counted. Here the CDR3 DNA is all that survives: 42 bases in frame from base 1. For CDR1 and CDR2, the germline V gene lists MNHEY and SVGAGI. V loses 7 bases at its end and J loses 2 bases; junction bases beyond the gene matches: 8. This TCR was recovered from a woman aged 45 to 65 who had recovered from COVID-19. The sample was PBMCs or T cells enriched from blood (not recorded which). The rearranged chain carries TRBV6-5 and TRBJ2-7; 7 middle bases align to TRBD2. The CDR3 region: CASNIPGRPYEQYF. The nucleotide sequence is TGTGCCAGCAACATTCCCGGGAGGCCCTACGAGCAGTACTTC.